Shown below are 24 T cell receptor beta chains from a single sample sequenced in a study of monozygotic twins with inflammatory bowel disease. TCRdb reprocessed the 5' RACE reads; each CDR3 protein has one entry and no DNA is given. This sample's table reports some 170,000 distinct CDR3 sequences. Source material: blood. The receptors shown here come from a human donor with ulcerative colitis or Crohn's disease, or a healthy co-twin of an affected twin (not recorded which).

The chain is built from TRBV20-1 and TRBJ2-1; TCRdb calls TRBD1, which cannot be checked without DNA. Germline V gene lookup returns CDR1 DFQATT and CDR2 SNEGSKA (reference sequence). This CDR3 spans 16 amino acids. The CDR3: CSARPPRAPSRNEQFF.

The chain is built from TRBV30 and TRBJ1-2. Germline V gene data show CDR1 as GTSNPN and CDR2 as SVGIG (reference sequence). CDR3 size: 14 residues. The CDR3 spells CAWRWTGNGGGYTF.

The chain is built from TRBV20-1 and TRBJ2-2; absent DNA, TCRdb's TRBD2 call cannot be checked. CDR3 length: 16 residues. From germline, CDR1 is DFQATT and CDR2 SNEGSKA (reference sequence). CDR3 residues: CSASKTGTWNTGELFF.

V and J are TRBV27 and TRBJ1-1; the D call of TRBD1 rests on TCRdb alone, since no DNA is present to check it. Looked up from germline, CDR1 is MNHEY and CDR2 is SMNVEV (reference sequence). This CDR3 is 13 amino acids long. This CDR3 reads CASTLTAGTEAFF.

The chain is built from TRBV7-9 and TRBJ2-1; TCRdb's D gene call, TRBD1, goes unchecked for lack of DNA. Germline CDR1 is SEHNR and CDR2 is FQNEAQ (reference sequence). The CDR3 runs 16 residues. The CDR3 loop reads CASSSLSGWPYNEQFF.

The genes are TRBV5-5 and TRBJ1-5. This CDR3 region has 12 residues. Germline loops: CDR1 SGHKS, CDR2 YYEKEE (reference sequence). CDR3 residues: CASSHLNQPQHF.

The V call is TRBV5-5, the J call TRBJ1-1; no DNA is available, so the TRBD1 call from TCRdb remains unchecked. In germline, CDR1 is SGHKS, CDR2 YYEKEE (reference sequence). The length of the CDR3 is 14 residues. The CDR3 here is CASSFGTLNTEAFF.

The genes are TRBV6-5 and TRBJ1-1. The germline CDR1 and CDR2 sequences are MNHEY and SVGAGI. CDR3 length: 12 amino acids. CDR3 amino acids: CASSYIGWGAFF.

This chain uses TRBV5-1 with TRBJ1-2. This CDR3 is 16 amino acids long. In germline, CDR1 is SGHRS, CDR2 YFSETQ. The CDR3 spells CASSSEFGREYYGYTF.

V usage is TRBV7-9 and J usage is TRBJ1-4. Germline-derived CDR1 and CDR2 are SEHNR and FQNEAQ (reference sequence). The length of the CDR3 is 15 residues. CDR3 region: CASSAARGGQEKLFF.

V is TRBV6-1 and J is TRBJ1-5; TCRdb picks TRBD1, but there is no DNA to check that call. Per the germline V gene, CDR1 is MNHNS and CDR2 is SASEGT. The CDR3 runs 14 residues. CDR3 sequence: CASRRDSSNQPQHF.

The V and J genes are TRBV29-1 and TRBJ1-2; the TCRdb D gene call, TRBD1, has no DNA to confirm it. Germline values: CDR1 SQVTM, CDR2 ANQGSEA. The CDR3 consists of 16 residues. The CDR3 region is CSVALAVGGGARGYTF.

This chain links TRBV27 with TRBJ2-2; TCRdb lists TRBD1, though no DNA is available to test this call. This CDR3 is built from 15 residues. Germline CDR1 is MNHEY and CDR2 is SMNVEV (reference sequence). The CDR3 protein is CASSKQGARTGELFF.

The chain is built from TRBV5-4 and TRBJ1-2; TCRdb's assignment of TRBD1 cannot be checked, as there is no DNA. Germline V gene data show CDR1 as SGHNT and CDR2 as YYREEE (reference sequence). The length of the CDR3 is 13 residues. The CDR3 protein is CASSLGQGIGYTF.

The CDR3 loop is CASSPRDRTSYEQYF. The chain combines TRBV5-1 with TRBJ2-7; TCRdb names TRBD1, which stays unverified in the absence of DNA. The germline V gene has CDR1 SGHRS and CDR2 YFSETQ. The CDR3 is 15 amino acids.

The rearrangement links TRBV27 to TRBJ2-3. The CDR3 is made up of 14 amino acids. CDR1 and CDR2 (germline): MNHEY, SMNVEV (reference sequence). The CDR3 sequence: CASGEWARADTQYF.

This chain connects TRBV4-1 to TRBJ1-2. From germline, CDR1 is MGHRA and CDR2 YSYEKL. The CDR3 extends over 15 amino acids. The CDR3 protein is CASNLTKMIFYGYTF.

V is TRBV20-1 and J is TRBJ2-1; TCRdb selects TRBD2, and the lack of DNA leaves this call unchecked. Germline CDR1 reads DFQATT; CDR2 reads SNEGSKA (reference sequence). CDR3 length: 14 amino acids. CDR3 residues: CSASGLAGWDEQFF.

V and J are TRBV20-1 and TRBJ1-5. The germline V gene has CDR1 DFQATT and CDR2 SNEGSKA (reference sequence). The CDR3 covers 14 residues. The CDR3 region is CSAPLGGVRQPQHF.

V gene TRBV20-1 combines with J gene TRBJ1-5; TCRdb's D call of TRBD1 is untestable without DNA. Germline assignment: CDR1 DFQATT and CDR2 SNEGSKA (reference sequence). The CDR3 contains 15 residues. Here the CDR3 reads CSATHGTGSNQPQHF.

The chain links TRBV27 to TRBJ1-5. The CDR3 extends over 12 amino acids. Germline V lookup: CDR1 MNHEY, CDR2 SMNVEV (reference sequence). The chain's CDR3 is CASADPGQPQHF.

The V call is TRBV12-5, the J call TRBJ2-1; TCRdb selects TRBD2, and the lack of DNA leaves this call unchecked. The CDR3 sequence is 14 residues long. The V gene's germline CDR1 is LGHNT and CDR2 FRNRAP. Here the CDR3 reads CASGFGTSGNEQFF.

The CDR3 protein is CASSLEDRPTDTQYF. The genes are TRBV7-9 and TRBJ2-3; TCRdb picks TRBD1, but there is no DNA to check that call. CDR1 and CDR2 from the germline V gene are SEHNR and FQNEAQ (reference sequence). This CDR3 region has 15 residues.

The rearrangement joins TRBV29-1 to TRBJ1-2; there is no DNA to check the TCRdb D call of TRBD1. The CDR3 is made up of 15 amino acids. The germline gives CDR1 SQVTM, CDR2 ANQGSEA. CDR3 loop: CSVPRPGQGPYGYTF.